These 17 T cell receptor beta chains originate from one sample sequenced in a study of monozygotic twins with inflammatory bowel disease (dated by TCRdb to the late 2010s). Libraries were made using 5' RACE. TCRdb lists the instrument as Illumina HiSeq 2500. TCRdb reprocessed the raw reads; every CDR3 protein sequence is a single record, and DNA is not supplied. The sample table gives 150,000 to 200,000 distinct CDR3 sequences. About 7.4% of the sample belongs to the ten largest clones. Sequencing used blood. Receptor source: a human donor with ulcerative colitis or Crohn's disease, or a healthy co-twin of an affected twin (not recorded which).

The chain carries TRBV19 and TRBJ1-2. The CDR3 has 14 amino acids. Germline V gene sequence: CDR1 LNHDA, CDR2 SQIVND (reference sequence). CDR3 protein: CASFAGSPLYGYTF.

The chain joins TRBV20-1 to TRBJ2-7; there is no DNA to check the TCRdb D call of TRBD1. Germline-derived CDR1 and CDR2 are DFQATT and SNEGSKA (reference sequence). The CDR3 contains 14 residues. The CDR3 loop reads CSARVGRGQDEQYF.

This chain links TRBV5-1 with TRBJ2-5; the D gene TCRdb calls, TRBD1, cannot be checked with no DNA. There are 16 residues in the CDR3. Per germline, CDR1 SGHRS and CDR2 YFSETQ. CDR3 amino acids: CASSLAGAGLRETQYF.

The rearrangement links TRBV10-3 to TRBJ2-7; checking the TCRdb D call of TRBD2 is not possible without DNA. Per the germline V gene, CDR1 is ENHRY and CDR2 is SYGVKD. CDR3 size: 15 residues. The CDR3 here is CAISVDGSGAYEQYF.

V and J are TRBV5-1 and TRBJ2-4; no DNA is available, so the TRBD2 call from TCRdb remains unchecked. This CDR3 has 15 amino acids. Germline loops: CDR1 SGHRS, CDR2 YFSETQ. The CDR3 reads CASSLGTAAGNIQYF.

This sequence joins TRBV7-8 and TRBJ2-7; TCRdb indicates TRBD1, and absent DNA this call remains unverified. The length of the CDR3 is 16 residues. Germline V gene sequence: CDR1 SGHVS, CDR2 FQNEAQ. This CDR3 reads CASSSMTGKSSYEQYF.

This chain joins TRBV20-1 and TRBJ1-1; the TCRdb call, TRBD1, lacks DNA for checking. The CDR3 spans 13 residues. The germline V gene has CDR1 DFQATT and CDR2 SNEGSKA (reference sequence). CDR3 in amino acids: CSAPGQRNTEAFF.

The chain recombines TRBV19 with TRBJ2-3; no DNA is available, so the TRBD1 call from TCRdb remains unchecked. This CDR3 has 15 amino acids. Germline lookup yields CDR1 LNHDA and CDR2 SQIVND (reference sequence). The CDR3 sequence is CASSSTGTSADTRYF.

This chain joins TRBV10-3 and TRBJ1-1. The CDR3 is 12 residues long. Germline V CDR1 and CDR2: ENHRY, SYGVKD. The CDR3 region is CAISYEQDEAFF.

V gene TRBV10-3 combines with J gene TRBJ1-3. The CDR3 length is 16 residues. Germline assignment: CDR1 ENHRY and CDR2 SYGVKD. Here the CDR3 reads CAISEGRHRSGNTIYF.

This rearrangement joins TRBV27 to TRBJ2-6; TCRdb's assignment of TRBD1 cannot be checked, as there is no DNA. Germline V gives CDR1 MNHEY, CDR2 SMNVEV (reference sequence). This CDR3 comprises 16 residues. This CDR3 reads CASSPLDRSGANVLTF.

The CDR3 loop reads CASSSGTAVPNYGYTF. The rearrangement links TRBV7-2 to TRBJ1-2; TCRdb proposes TRBD1, but this gene call is untestable without DNA. In germline, CDR1 is SGHTA, CDR2 FQGNSA. CDR3 size: 16 residues.

The rearrangement links TRBV19 to TRBJ1-2; absent DNA, TCRdb's TRBD1 call cannot be checked. CDR1 and CDR2 from the germline V gene are LNHDA and SQIVND (reference sequence). This CDR3 contains 16 residues. This CDR3 is CASSIPFDRGVNGYTF.

The J gene is TRBJ2-7, the V gene TRBV20-1; TCRdb gives TRBD1 as the D gene, but with no DNA this cannot be confirmed. The CDR3 runs to 14 residues. Germline CDR1 reads DFQATT; CDR2 reads SNEGSKA (reference sequence). The chain's CDR3 is CSARVGGLENEQYF.

This chain links TRBV6-5 with TRBJ2-7; the TCRdb D gene call, TRBD1, has no DNA to confirm it. This CDR3 has 13 residues. Germline V CDR1 and CDR2: MNHEY, SVGAGI. The CDR3 loop is CASRRSRSYEQYF.

The chain carries TRBV5-4 and TRBJ2-7; TCRdb reports TRBD1, a call that lacks DNA to check it against. The germline V gene has CDR1 SGHNT and CDR2 YYREEE (reference sequence). CDR3 size: 15 residues. The CDR3 sequence is CASSLPGQGAAEQYF.

This chain links TRBV24-1 with TRBJ1-2. Germline CDR1 is KGHDR and CDR2 is SFDVKD. The CDR3 totals 13 residues. This chain's CDR3 is CATSDSGAYGYTF.